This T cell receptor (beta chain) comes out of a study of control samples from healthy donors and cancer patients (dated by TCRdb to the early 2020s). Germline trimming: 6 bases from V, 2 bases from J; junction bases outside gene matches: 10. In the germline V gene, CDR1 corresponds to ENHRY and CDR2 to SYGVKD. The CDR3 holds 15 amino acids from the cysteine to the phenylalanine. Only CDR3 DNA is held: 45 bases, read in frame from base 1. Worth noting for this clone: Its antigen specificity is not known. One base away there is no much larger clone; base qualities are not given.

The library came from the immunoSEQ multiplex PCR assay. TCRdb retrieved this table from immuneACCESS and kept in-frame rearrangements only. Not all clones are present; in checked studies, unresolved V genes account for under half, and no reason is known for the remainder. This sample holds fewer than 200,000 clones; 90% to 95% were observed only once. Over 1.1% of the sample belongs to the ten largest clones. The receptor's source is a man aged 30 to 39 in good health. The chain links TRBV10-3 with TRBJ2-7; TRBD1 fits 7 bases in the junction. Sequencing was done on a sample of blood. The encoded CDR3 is CAISPGQLYTYEQYF. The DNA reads TGTGCCATCAGCCCGGGACAGCTCTACACCTACGAGCAGTACTTC.